The clone carrying this T cell receptor beta chain was seen a handful of times. Its antigen is unidentified. The planned depth of sequencing spanned 1 in 200,000 to 1 in 1 million T cells. Using immunoSEQ multiplex PCR, the repertoire was profiled, and TCRdb retains in-frame clones only, with some absent. The table has some 200,000 clones, approximately 75% seen once; the top ten hold 10% to 12%. This sample was taken from a study of cytotoxic CD8 clonotypes in ibrutinib-treated CLL. Study-wide results and limits: Elevated clonality accompanied ibrutinib response, with a return toward baseline values at progression.

J lost 5 bases, V lost 5 bases, and 10 bases had no gene match. The CDR3 is made up of 16 amino acids. CDR1 and CDR2 (germline): SGHKS, YYEKEE (reference sequence). The receptor was derived from a human donor with chronic lymphocytic leukemia. The input for sequencing was PBMCs, taken after 12 months of ibrutinib treatment. The rearrangement links TRBV5-5 to TRBJ2-1, with 10 bases lining up with TRBD2. The chain's CDR3 is CASSIAGGAVNNEQFF. CDR3 nucleotides: TGTGCCAGCAGTATAGCGGGAGGAGCGGTGAACAATGAGCAGTTCTTC.